This TCR beta chain was recorded in a study of PD-1 blockade in classical Hodgkin lymphoma. Study-wide points: Reported findings placed baseline TCR diversity lower in newly diagnosed patients (compared with healthy donors). It was CD4+ TCR diversity, not CD8+, that rose significantly by C4D1.

Looked up from germline, CDR1 is MNHNY and CDR2 is SVGAGI (reference sequence). The CDR3 contains 14 residues. The germline V and J ends were trimmed by 5 bases and 11 bases, with 20 bases remaining between them. Regarding time point: cycle 4 day 1 (C4D1), after about 6 weeks of nivolumab. Every patient had relapsed following autologous stem cell transplantation, and cohorts differed in brentuximab vedotin exposure. Assay used: immunoSEQ multiplex PCR; TCRdb lists only in-frame clones, some missing. Seen here are more than 40,000 clones, about two thirds observed once, and the top ten hold over 2.5%. In its sample, this clone was seen once. Its antigen is undetermined.

V usage is TRBV6-6 and J usage is TRBJ2-3, with D hard to call. The material sequenced was peripheral blood mononuclear cells (PBMCs), taken before the fourth cycle of nivolumab. The sequence derives from a human donor with classical Hodgkin lymphoma. Here the CDR3 DNA reads TGTGCCAGCAGTATGGATTATAGTCCATATGGGCAGTATTTT. Translation gives CASSMDYSPYGQYF.